The clone carrying this TCR beta chain was seen ten or more times. The target antigen is unknown. The germline CDR1 and CDR2 sequences are MNHEY and SVGAGI. This CDR3 comprises 14 residues. Trimming at V came to 7 bases and at J to 0 bases, leaving 4 bases not matched to a gene. The source of the sample is a study of blood T cells in healthy people across ages. PCR was performed a second time for about 7 to 11 cycles using a sample-barcoded 5' primer and a J-beta primer mix. Each CDR3 protein gets one entry after TCRdb re-called the 5' RACE reads with MiXCR. This repertoire shows approximately 1.5 million distinct CDR3 sequences, roughly two fifths found once; its top ten account for around 4%. Study-level points and caveats: Leaving the PBMCs unsorted stopped any conclusive comparison of naive versus antigen-experienced cells. No one knew whether donors had CMV, which possibly confounded expanded clonotype changes.

The sample was blood. The chain combines TRBV6-5 with TRBJ2-3, with 7 nucleotides matching TRBD1. This sequence was found in a woman aged 18-35 years in good health. The CDR3 DNA is TGTGCCAGCACCCACAGGGGTAGCACAGATACGCAGTATTTT. Its protein is CASTHRGSTDTQYF.